This TCR beta chain was found in a study of T cells in Graves' hyperthyroidism and ophthalmopathy. Findings of the study overall: Researchers report that a 13 V-J model separated ophthalmopathy from stable hyperthyroidism.

CDR3 length: 14 residues. V was trimmed by 0 bases and J by 11 bases, leaving 13 bases between them. The V gene's germline CDR1 is LGHDT and CDR2 YNNKEL (reference sequence). This clonotype was counted many times. The antigen is not known. RNA transcripts were the template for amplifying TCR beta CDR3 regions. TCR CDR3 regions were first amplified by RT-PCR with HTBI primers. TCRdb ran MiXCR on the multiplex PCR reads and lists one entry per CDR3 protein. The sample shows roughly 750,000 distinct CDR3 sequences, about 16% of them seen only once. The study enrolled patients aged 18 to 65 with newly diagnosed hyperthyroidism of under 2 months' duration. Patients having uncontrolled infection, another autoimmune disease, pregnancy or lactation were not included. PBMCs were obtained from approximately 9.2 ml fresh peripheral blood.

This sequence originates from a young man with Graves' hyperthyroidism. Sequencing was done on a sample of blood. The chain joins TRBV3-1 to TRBJ1-4, with D unresolved. CDR3 protein: CASSQDTLSGKLFF. The CDR3 DNA sequence: TGTGCCAGCAGCCAAGATACCCTCTCGGGGAAACTGTTTTTT.